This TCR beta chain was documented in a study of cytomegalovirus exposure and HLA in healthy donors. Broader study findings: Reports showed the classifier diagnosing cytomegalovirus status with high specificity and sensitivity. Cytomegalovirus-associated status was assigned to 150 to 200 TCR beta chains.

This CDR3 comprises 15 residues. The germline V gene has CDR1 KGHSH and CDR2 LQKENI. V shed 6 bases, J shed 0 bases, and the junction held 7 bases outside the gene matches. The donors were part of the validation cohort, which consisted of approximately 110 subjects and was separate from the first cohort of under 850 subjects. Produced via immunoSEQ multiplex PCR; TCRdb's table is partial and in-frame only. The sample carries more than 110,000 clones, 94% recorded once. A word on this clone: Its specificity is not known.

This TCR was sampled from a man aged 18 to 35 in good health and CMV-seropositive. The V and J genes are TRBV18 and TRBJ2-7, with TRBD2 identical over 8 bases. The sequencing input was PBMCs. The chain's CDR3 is CASSQSGTSSYEQYF. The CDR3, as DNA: TGTGCCAGCTCCCAGTCCGGGACTAGCTCCTACGAGCAGTACTTC.